The clone carrying this T cell receptor beta chain occurred once. The PCR was carried out with 60 Vbeta primers and 13 Jbeta primers. Profiling relied on immunoSEQ multiplex PCR, and the TCRdb table lists in-frame clones only, not all of them. The sample carries roughly 130,000 clones, approximately 70% recorded once. This sample is drawn from a study of cytomegalovirus exposure and HLA in healthy donors. Germline V lookup: CDR1 MNHEY, CDR2 SVGAGI. Trimming at V came to 6 bases and at J to 6 bases, leaving 5 bases not matched to a gene. The CDR3 extends over 14 amino acids. This TCR was recovered from a woman in her fifties or sixties in good health and CMV-seropositive. The sample was PBMCs. The V gene is TRBV6-5, the J gene TRBJ1-4; 9 bases fit TRBD1. The CDR3 loop reads CASSRTGEDEKLFF. The CDR3 DNA reads as TGTGCCAGCAGCCGGACAGGGGAGGATGAAAAACTGTTTTTT.